Listed below are T cell receptor beta chains from one sample, sequenced in a study of control samples from healthy donors and cancer patients. Assay: immunoSEQ multiplex PCR; the TCRdb copy retains only in-frame clones and omits some. The sample contains about 170,000 clones, roughly 91% of which appear only once. What was sequenced was blood. Receptor source: a woman aged 30 to 39 in good health. The CDR3 runs from the conserved cysteine through the conserved F or W.

j_call v_call cdr3_aa
TRBJ2-5 TRBV4-1 CASSQDPRVGETQYF
TRBJ2-1 TRBV4-3 CASSQDPRGEQFF
TRBJ1-2 TRBV9 CASSPRGAGYGYTF
TRBJ2-5 TRBV5-4 CASSSHQLQETQYF
TRBJ2-7 TRBV9 CASSVAAGRSYEQYF
TRBJ2-3 TRBV18 CASSPPGTSGRGDTQYF
TRBJ2-1 TRBV7-8 CASSLGGVIDEQFF
TRBJ2-4 TRBV19 CASRPGEGGAKNIQYF
TRBJ1-1 TRBV28 CASRQTENTEAFF
TRBJ2-7 TRBV5-1 CASSQRAETYEQYF
TRBJ2-2 TRBV5-5 CASSLVAGPTGELFF
TRBJ2-3 TRBV5-5 CASSLEDITDTQYF
TRBJ2-1 TRBV5-4 CASSLARASGGNEQFF
TRBJ2-1 TRBV12-5 CASGLGLAGINEQFF
TRBJ1-3 TRBV29-1 CSVGDRASSGNTIYF
TRBJ1-6 TRBV7-9 CASSLSGLLYNSPLHF
TRBJ2-4 TRBV5-6 CASSLDVAKNIQYF
TRBJ1-1 TRBV30 CAWGHPNTEAFF
TRBJ1-2 TRBV6-2/TRBV6-3 CASSYGPYGYTF
TRBJ2-5 TRBV9 CASSVEGRETQYF
TRBJ1-1 TRBV4-1 CASSQGRQEAFF
TRBJ1-1 TRBV28 CASSLLIRVGGVNTEAFF
TRBJ2-2 TRBV24-1 CATSDRTSGRYGELFF
TRBJ1-4 TRBV19 CASSIGRQKLFF
TRBJ2-1 TRBV5-1 CASSLLAGSYNEQFF
TRBJ1-2 TRBV2 CASSDVRDRGGYTF
TRBJ1-1 TRBV28 CASSLFGDGVEAFF
TRBJ1-1 TRBV5-1 CASSLSPNTEAFF
TRBJ2-5 TRBV4-3 CASSPGLAGQETQYF
TRBJ2-3 TRBV28 CATKKTGEGTDTQYF
TRBJ1-1 TRBV6-5 CASSYGRALNTEAFF
TRBJ1-4 TRBV7-2 CASSSFFDPSYEKLFF
TRBJ2-7 TRBV28 CAISNRAEQYF
TRBJ1-1 TRBV5-5 CASSGVGSNTEAFF
TRBJ2-5 TRBV6-1 CASSELAGVQETQYF
TRBJ1-2 TRBV7-2 CASRRQGDGYTF
TRBJ2-2 TRBV27 CASSSYSGGATGELFF
TRBJ2-2 TRBV24-1 CATGREPTGELFF
TRBJ1-2 TRBV19 CASSILGYGYTF
TRBJ2-1 TRBV7-3 CASSLGVTNYNEQFF
TRBJ1-6 TRBV18 CASSDTGSYNSPLHF
TRBJ1-6 TRBV7-2 CASSLGGVNNSPLHF
TRBJ2-7 TRBV7-8 CASSLGQGTYEQYF
TRBJ1-4 TRBV7-8 CASSLALDRIREKLFF
TRBJ1-1 TRBV15 CATSRLGGTEAFF
TRBJ2-2 TRBV2 CASNTRGDTGELFF
TRBJ1-1 TRBV7-3 CASSADRNTEAFF